These 29 T cell receptor beta chains were all obtained from the same sample, sequenced in a study of blood T cell repertoires in COVID-19. Sequenced by immunoSEQ multiplex PCR; TCRdb stores in-frame clones only, minus some. The data hold around 260,000 clones, with roughly 90% observed a single time. What was sequenced was peripheral blood. The receptors were sampled from a woman in her thirties with active or convalescent COVID-19.

The V gene is TRBV7-9, the J gene TRBJ1-5; TRBD1 matches at 8 bases. From germline, CDR1 is SEHNR and CDR2 FQNEAQ (reference sequence). This CDR3 has 16 amino acids. With 5 bases clipped from V and 11 bases from J, the junction kept 17 bases outside the gene matches. The DNA of the CDR3 is TGTGCCAGCAGCATCTTCGGGACAGGCCCCCATGAAACCCAGCATTTT. Protein product: CASSIFGTGPHETQHF. Full variable domain (remainder filled in from reference TRBV7-9 and TRBJ1-5): DTGVSQNPRHKITKRGQNVTFRCDPISEHNRLYWYRQTLGQGPEFLTYFQNEAQLEKSRLLSDRFSAERPKGSFSTLEIQRTEQGDSAMYLCASSIFGTGPHETQHFGDGTRLSIL.

The chain joins TRBV5-6 to TRBJ2-7; weak D call: TRBD2 (5 bases). The V end lost 3 bases, the J end lost 1 base, and 11 bases lay between the germline ends. From germline, CDR1 is SGHDT and CDR2 YYEEEE. The CDR3 spans 14 residues. As DNA, the CDR3 is TGTGCCAGCAGCTCCCCGGGGAGATCCTACGAGCAGTACTTC. This gives the protein CASSSPGRSYEQYF.

The J gene is TRBJ2-5, the V gene TRBV6-2 or TRBV6-3, with 13 bases identical to TRBD2. Germline V CDR1 and CDR2: MNHEY, SVGEGT. Trimming took 5 bases from V and 1 from J; bases not matched to a gene: 4. This CDR3 contains 16 residues. CDR3 nucleotides: TGTGCCAGCAGTCGCGGACTAGCGGGGGCCCAAGAGACCCAGTACTTC. Amino acids: CASSRGLAGAQETQYF.

V is TRBV28 and J is TRBJ1-1, with D maybe TRBD1 (6 bases). Trimming cost V 5 bases and J 8 bases, with 12 bases left between them. Looked up from germline, CDR1 is MDHEN and CDR2 is SYDVKM. CDR3 size: 12 residues. CDR3 protein: CASSLNQGEAFF. The CDR3 coding sequence is TGTGCCAGCAGTCTCAACCAGGGGGAAGCTTTCTTT.

The chain uses TRBV7-2 and TRBJ2-3; no definite D call. CDR3 length: 14 amino acids. The ends were cut back, 5 bases at V and 0 bases at J, with 9 bases in the middle. The V gene's germline CDR1 is SGHTA and CDR2 FQGNSA. CDR3 region: CASSETPSTDTQYF. The CDR3 DNA reads TGTGCCAGCAGCGAGACTCCTAGCACAGATACGCAGTATTTT.

J is TRBJ1-3 and V is TRBV29-1, with TRBD1 identical over 9 bases. Germline V lookup: CDR1 SQVTM, CDR2 ANQGSEA. J gave up 3 bases and V 7 bases, and 10 bases lay outside the gene matches. The CDR3 totals 15 residues. The CDR3 is CSALQGARDGNTIYF. The DNA for the CDR3 is TGCAGCGCCTTACAGGGGGCGAGGGATGGAAACACCATATATTTT.

The chain couples TRBV30 to TRBJ1-5; D possibly corresponds to TRBD1 (5 bases). This CDR3 has 13 amino acids. From germline, CDR1 is GTSNPN and CDR2 SVGIG (reference sequence). With 3 bases removed from V and 7 bases from J, the gap between germline ends came to 13 bases. CDR3 DNA sequence: TGTGCCTGGAGGGGGGGTAGTGACCAGCCCCAGCATTTT. Translated: CAWRGGSDQPQHF. The complete variable domain, with remaining parts taken from reference TRBV30 and TRBJ1-5, reads SQTIHQWPATLVQPVGSPLSLECTVEGTSNPNLYWYRQAAGRGLQLLFYSVGIGQISSEVPQNLSASRPQDRQFILSSKKLLLSDSGFYLCAWRGGSDQPQHFGDGTRLSIL.

The chain carries TRBV4-1 and TRBJ1-2; a possible D gene is TRBD1 (5 bases). Deletions cut 3 bases from V and 1 base from J, with 18 bases between. CDR1 is MGHRA and CDR2 is YSYEKL in the germline V gene. The CDR3 has 17 residues. The CDR3 bases are TGCGCCAGCAGCCACGATCCGGGGACTTGGGATAACTATGGCTACACCTTC. Its protein product is CASSHDPGTWDNYGYTF.

The chain links TRBV10-3 to TRBJ1-5; tentative D call: TRBD1 (6 bases). The CDR3 length is 13 residues. CDR1 and CDR2 from the germline V gene are ENHRY and SYGVKD. V was clipped by 8 bases and J by 5 bases, with 13 bases between them. CDR3 sequence reads: CAIQGGGDQPQHF. The CDR3 DNA is TGTGCCATCCAAGGGGGAGGGGATCAGCCCCAGCATTTT.

The rearrangement links TRBV7-8 to TRBJ1-1; 9 positions agree with TRBD1. Germline V gene sequence: CDR1 SGHVS, CDR2 FQNEAQ. CDR3 length: 14 residues. V trimming: 5 bases; J trimming: 6 bases; junction bases outside the gene matches: 7. The CDR3 nucleotides are TGTGCCAGCAGCGTGGGACAGGGCCGCGCTGAAGCTTTCTTT. Protein sequence: CASSVGQGRAEAFF.

This clone occurred a few times. V gene TRBV2 combines with J gene TRBJ1-4; the match to TRBD1 covers 11 bases. The CDR3 contains 18 residues. Germline V lookup: CDR1 SNHLY, CDR2 FYNNEI. V lost 0 bases to trimming and J lost 7 bases; unmatched junction nucleotides: 10. CDR3 in amino acids: CASSEALGQGAAGEKLFF. The CDR3 DNA reads as TGTGCCAGCAGTGAAGCGCTTGGACAGGGGGCCGCCGGTGAAAAACTGTTTTTT.

The genes are TRBV6-2 or TRBV6-3 and TRBJ1-2; 9 bases line up with TRBD1. The germline V gene encodes CDR1 MNHEY and CDR2 SVGEGT. There are 15 residues in the CDR3. The V and J ends lost 6 bases and 7 bases, in that order; junction bases with no gene match: 12. The CDR3 spells CASRPSSGTGSGYTF. The CDR3 DNA reads as TGTGCCAGCAGGCCTTCATCCGGGACAGGGTCTGGCTACACCTTC.

The rearrangement links TRBV7-9 to TRBJ1-6, with TRBD1 identical over 8 bases. The CDR3 has 15 amino acids. Germline V gene lookup returns CDR1 SEHNR and CDR2 FQNEAQ (reference sequence). V was pared by 5 bases and J by 7 bases, with 7 bases of the junction left unmatched. The CDR3 nucleotides read TGTGCCAGCAGCGAACAGACAGGGGTCAATTCACCCCTCCACTTT. Amino acid sequence: CASSEQTGVNSPLHF.

The rearrangement links TRBV3-1 (or the pseudogene TRBV3-2) to TRBJ2-2; 7 nucleotides line up with TRBD2. CDR3 length: 15 residues. V shed 4 bases and J 1 base; nucleotides not matched to a gene: 3. Germline-derived CDR1 and CDR2 are LGHDT and YNNKEL (reference sequence). The CDR3 is CASSPQRGNTGELFF. As DNA, the CDR3 is TGTGCCAGCAGCCCTCAGCGGGGGAACACCGGGGAGCTGTTTTTT.

The CDR3 coding sequence is TGTGCTAGTTGTACAGGGGGTAAAGATACGCAGTATTTT. Protein: CASCTGGKDTQYF. This chain links TRBV12-5 with TRBJ2-3; 8 bases are shared with TRBD1. Germline V gene data show CDR1 as LGHNT and CDR2 as FRNRAP. The CDR3 has 13 amino acids. Losses at the gene ends were 8 bases for V and 5 bases for J; bases not matched to a gene: 6.

The chain combines TRBV5-4 with TRBJ1-1, with D uncertain. Germline V gene sequence: CDR1 SGHNT, CDR2 YYREEE (reference sequence). The CDR3 is made up of 14 amino acids. V shed 2 bases and J shed 5 bases, with 13 bases lying between them. CDR3 amino acids: CASSFSGTWTEAFF. Written as DNA, the CDR3 is TGTGCCAGCAGCTTTTCGGGTACGTGGACTGAAGCTTTCTTT.

This clone has a single count. The chain is built from TRBV5-4 and TRBJ2-3, with TRBD2 matching 9 bases. This CDR3 is built from 15 residues. Per germline, CDR1 SGHNT and CDR2 YYREEE (reference sequence). J lost 4 bases, V lost 0 bases, and 3 bases had no gene match. CDR3 bases: TGTGCCAGCAGCTTGGAGCGGGGGGCGGCAGATACGCAGTATTTT. Protein: CASSLERGAADTQYF.

The J gene is TRBJ2-2, the V gene TRBV4-3, with 8 positions matching TRBD1. Trimming at V came to 5 bases and at J to 2 bases, leaving 7 bases not matched to a gene. The CDR3 extends over 16 amino acids. Looked up from germline, CDR1 is LGHNA and CDR2 is YSLEER. CDR3 loop: CASSFGAGGNTGELFF. CDR3 bases: TGCGCCAGCAGCTTCGGGGCAGGGGGCAACACCGGGGAGCTGTTTTTT.

The chain employs TRBV28 and TRBJ1-3; TRBD1 is a possible D gene (5 bases). From germline, CDR1 is MDHEN and CDR2 SYDVKM. The length of the CDR3 is 15 residues. V lost 6 bases and J 0 bases, leaving 12 bases between the germline ends. CDR3 amino acids: CASRQGVHSGNTIYF. The CDR3 DNA follows: TGTGCCAGCAGACAAGGGGTCCACTCTGGAAACACCATATATTTT.

The V and J genes are TRBV9 and TRBJ2-5, with 9 bases fitting TRBD1. CDR1 and CDR2 (germline): SGDLS, YYNGEE. V dropped 0 bases and J dropped 4; count of bases not matched to a gene: 7. The CDR3 loop spans 16 amino acids. This CDR3 is CASSVVGTGSGETQYF. The CDR3, as DNA: TGTGCCAGCAGCGTAGTAGGGACAGGGTCAGGAGAGACCCAGTACTTC.

The rearrangement links TRBV10-3 to TRBJ2-7, with D perhaps TRBD2 (6 bases). CDR3 length: 15 residues. V was clipped by 3 bases and J by 0 bases, with 12 bases between them. Germline V gene sequence: CDR1 ENHRY, CDR2 SYGVKD. The CDR3 region is CAISDRVEGSYEQYF. The CDR3 coding sequence is TGTGCCATCAGTGACCGTGTGGAGGGCTCCTACGAGCAGTACTTC.

V usage is TRBV30 and J usage is TRBJ2-7, with 12 bases matching TRBD1. V lost 5 bases and J lost 2; bases outside the gene matches: 4. CDR3 size: 14 residues. Germline CDR1 and CDR2: GTSNPN and SVGIG (reference sequence). The CDR3 region is CAWAGTGGTYEQYF. As DNA, the CDR3 is TGTGCCTGGGCCGGGACAGGGGGCACCTACGAGCAGTACTTC.

The chain uses TRBV4-2 and TRBJ1-1; D call uncertain. The CDR3 is 14 amino acids. Trimming took off 6 bases at V and 2 bases at J, with 13 bases between the two ends. Germline CDR1 reads LGHNA; CDR2 reads YNFKEQ. CDR3 sequence (DNA): TGTGCCAGCAGTTACGGGGAGGGTAACACTGAAGCTTTCTTT. Residues: CASSYGEGNTEAFF.

This sequence joins TRBV7-9 and TRBJ2-5; TRBD2 agrees at 7 bases. In germline, CDR1 is SEHNR, CDR2 FQNEAQ (reference sequence). The CDR3 has 13 amino acids. Trimming took 7 bases from V and 5 from J; bases not matched to a gene: 7. The chain's CDR3 is CASKPSGRETQYF. The CDR3 DNA reads TGTGCCAGCAAACCTAGCGGTAGGGAGACCCAGTACTTC.

The V call is TRBV7-2, the J call TRBJ2-7; TRBD1 is a possible D gene (6 bases). The CDR3 extends over 15 amino acids. V was pared by 7 bases and J by 0 bases, with 16 bases between. Per germline, CDR1 SGHTA and CDR2 FQGNSA. For the CDR3, the DNA is TGTGCCAGCAAATTCGACAGGCGGAGCTCCTACGAGCAGTACTTC. Protein: CASKFDRRSSYEQYF. The full variable domain, in which reference TRBV7-2 and TRBJ2-7 provide the parts outside the CDR3, is GAGVSQSPSNKVTEKGKDVELRCDPISGHTALYWYRQSLGQGLEFLIYFQGNSAPDKSGLPSDRFSAERTGGSVSTLTIQRTQQEDSAVYLCASKFDRRSSYEQYFGPGTRLTVT.

V gene TRBV27 combines with J gene TRBJ1-1, with no clear D. V was trimmed by 7 bases and J by 5 bases, leaving 8 bases between them. Germline CDR1 is MNHEY and CDR2 is SMNVEV (reference sequence). The CDR3 is 11 amino acids. The CDR3 reads CASMRQTEAFF. The CDR3 nucleotides are TGTGCCAGCATGCGACAAACTGAAGCTTTCTTT.

This chain links TRBV3-1 (or the pseudogene TRBV3-2) with TRBJ2-1; 8 bases line up with TRBD2. The CDR3 has 18 amino acids. Germline CDR1 LGHDT, CDR2 YNNKEL (reference sequence). J was trimmed by 0 bases and V by 4 bases; bases with no gene match: 11. CDR3: CASSPLGLVLSSYNEQFF. In DNA, the CDR3 is TGTGCCAGCAGCCCGTTGGGACTAGTACTGAGCTCCTACAATGAGCAGTTCTTC.

J is TRBJ1-2 and V is TRBV19; TRBD1 matches 10 bases. Trimming at V came to 4 bases and at J to 4 bases, leaving 6 bases not matched to a gene. The length of the CDR3 is 15 residues. Germline CDR1 LNHDA, CDR2 SQIVND (reference sequence). CDR3 in DNA: TGTGCCAGTAGTACGACGACAGGGGGCCTCTATGGCTACACCTTC. Translated, it gives CASSTTTGGLYGYTF.

The chain combines TRBV12-3 or TRBV12-4 with TRBJ1-2, with D possibly TRBD1 on 6 matching bases. Trimming left V 7 bases short and J 6 bases short, with 12 bases between. The CDR3 has 12 residues. For the CDR3, the DNA is TGTGCCAGCACTCCAGGGGCCCATGGCTACACCTTC. Its protein is CASTPGAHGYTF.